Each of the 7 T cell receptor beta chains below was sequenced from the same sample in a study of cytomegalovirus exposure and HLA in healthy donors. PCR amplification relied on 60 Vbeta primers (plus 13 Jbeta primers). Sequenced by immunoSEQ multiplex PCR; TCRdb stores in-frame clones only, minus some. Of some 56,000 clones listed, about four fifths are singletons. The sequenced sample was PBMCs. These receptor sequences come from a woman between 35 and 50 years old in good health and CMV-seronegative.

This chain links TRBV27 with TRBJ1-5; 7 positions match TRBD1. The CDR3 length is 13 residues. With 3 bases clipped from V and 7 bases from J, the junction kept 3 bases outside the gene matches. The germline V gene has CDR1 MNHEY and CDR2 SMNVEV (reference sequence). The CDR3 spells CASSFLGGQPQHF. The CDR3, as DNA: TGTGCCAGCAGTTTCCTAGGGGGCCAGCCCCAGCATTTT.

J is TRBJ2-5 and V is TRBV7-9; 7 nucleotides align to TRBD2. The V and J ends lost 3 bases and 1 base, in that order; junction bases with no gene match: 8. This CDR3 has 16 amino acids. CDR1 is SEHNR and CDR2 is FQNEAQ in the germline V gene (reference sequence). CDR3 in amino acids: CASSLTASGSQETQYF. For the CDR3, the DNA is TGTGCCAGCAGCTTGACGGCTAGCGGATCCCAAGAGACCCAGTACTTC. Together with reference TRBV7-9 and TRBJ2-5, the CDR3 gives the full variable domain: DTGVSQNPRHKITKRGQNVTFRCDPISEHNRLYWYRQTLGQGPEFLTYFQNEAQLEKSRLLSDRFSAERPKGSFSTLEIQRTEQGDSAMYLCASSLTASGSQETQYFGPGTRLLVL.

V gene TRBV5-4 combines with J gene TRBJ1-6, with TRBD1 matching over 8 bases. V was pared by 2 bases and J by 9 bases, with 7 bases of the junction left unmatched. Germline-derived CDR1 and CDR2 are SGHNT and YYREEE (reference sequence). This CDR3 region has 15 residues. The CDR3 region has the DNA TGTGCCAGCAGCTTTAGGACAGGGACGAGTTCACCCCTCCACTTT. Translated, it gives CASSFRTGTSSPLHF. The variable domain in full, completed from reference TRBV5-4 and TRBJ1-6, reads ETGVTQSPTHLIKTRGQQVTLRCSSQSGHNTVSWYQQALGQGPQFIFQYYREEENGRGNFPPRFSGLQFPNYSSELNVNALELDDSALYLCASSFRTGTSSPLHFGNGTRLTVT.

The chain is built from TRBV30 and TRBJ1-2, with TRBD1 as a possible D gene (5 bases). CDR1 is GTSNPN, CDR2 SVGIG, per germline (reference sequence). The ends were cut back, 4 bases at V and 6 bases at J, with 15 bases in the middle. CDR3 length: 13 residues. The CDR3 sequence: CAWKGQNSHGYTF. The CDR3 bases are TGTGCCTGGAAGGGGCAGAACTCCCATGGCTACACCTTC. The entire variable domain, with the rest obtained from reference TRBV30 and TRBJ1-2, is as follows: SQTIHQWPATLVQPVGSPLSLECTVEGTSNPNLYWYRQAAGRGLQLLFYSVGIGQISSEVPQNLSASRPQDRQFILSSKKLLLSDSGFYLCAWKGQNSHGYTFGSGTRLTVV.

J is TRBJ2-2 and V is TRBV11-1; maybe TRBD2 (6 bases). Looked up from germline, CDR1 is SGHAT and CDR2 is FQDESV (reference sequence). The V gene lost 2 bases and the J gene lost 6 bases, with 13 bases spanning the gap. This CDR3 has 15 amino acids. The chain's CDR3 is CASSLTSLEPGELFF. The CDR3 region has the DNA TGTGCCAGCAGCTTAACTAGCCTCGAGCCCGGGGAGCTGTTTTTT.

This clone was detected only a few times. The chain combines TRBV15 with TRBJ1-1; no reliable D call. The CDR3 runs to 16 residues. Germline V CDR1 and CDR2: LNHNV, YYDKDF (reference sequence). Deletions cut 0 bases from V and 0 bases from J, with 11 bases between. CDR3 amino acids: CATSRDLGVMNTEAFF. CDR3 nucleotides: TGTGCCACCAGCAGAGATCTCGGGGTGATGAACACTGAAGCTTTCTTT.

This chain joins TRBV27 and TRBJ2-7; TRBD2 aligns across 8 bases. The V gene's germline CDR1 is MNHEY and CDR2 SMNVEV (reference sequence). V shed 5 bases, J shed 5 bases, and the junction held 11 bases outside the gene matches. CDR3 size: 15 residues. CDR3 amino acids: CASSPFAGGSHEQYF. DNA of the CDR3: TGTGCCAGCAGTCCTTTTGCGGGGGGATCCCACGAGCAGTACTTC.